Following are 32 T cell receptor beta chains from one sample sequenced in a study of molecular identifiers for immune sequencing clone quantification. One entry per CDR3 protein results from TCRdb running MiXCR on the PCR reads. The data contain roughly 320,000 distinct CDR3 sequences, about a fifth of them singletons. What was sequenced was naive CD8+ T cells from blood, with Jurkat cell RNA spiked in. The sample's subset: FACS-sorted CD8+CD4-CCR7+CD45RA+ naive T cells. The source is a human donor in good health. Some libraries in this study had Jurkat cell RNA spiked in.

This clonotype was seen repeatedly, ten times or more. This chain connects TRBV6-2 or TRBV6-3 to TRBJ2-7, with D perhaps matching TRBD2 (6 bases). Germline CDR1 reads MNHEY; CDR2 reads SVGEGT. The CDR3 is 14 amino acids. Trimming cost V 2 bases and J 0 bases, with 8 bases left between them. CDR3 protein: CASSYGRSSYEQYF. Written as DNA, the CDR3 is TGTGCCAGCAGTTACGGGAGGTCCTCCTACGAGCAGTACTTC.

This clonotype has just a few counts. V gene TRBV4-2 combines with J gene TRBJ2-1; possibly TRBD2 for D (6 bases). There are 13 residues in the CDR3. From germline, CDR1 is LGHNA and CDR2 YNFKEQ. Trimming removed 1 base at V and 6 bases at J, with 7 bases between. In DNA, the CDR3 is TGTGCCAGCAGCCAAGGCGGGGCCAATGAGCAGTTCTTC. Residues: CASSQGGANEQFF.

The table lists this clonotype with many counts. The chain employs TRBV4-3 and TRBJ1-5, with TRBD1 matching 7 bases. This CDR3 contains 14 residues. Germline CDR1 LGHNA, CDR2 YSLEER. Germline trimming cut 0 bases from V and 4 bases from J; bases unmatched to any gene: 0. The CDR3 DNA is TGCGCCAGCAGCCAAGACAGGGGGAATCAGCCCCAGCATTTT. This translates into CASSQDRGNQPQHF.

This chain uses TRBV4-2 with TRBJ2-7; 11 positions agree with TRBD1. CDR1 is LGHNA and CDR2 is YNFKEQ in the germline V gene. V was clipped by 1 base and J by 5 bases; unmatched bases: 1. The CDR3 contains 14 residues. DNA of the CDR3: TGTGCCAGCAGCCAAGGGACAGGGGGCAACGAGCAGTACTTC. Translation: CASSQGTGGNEQYF.

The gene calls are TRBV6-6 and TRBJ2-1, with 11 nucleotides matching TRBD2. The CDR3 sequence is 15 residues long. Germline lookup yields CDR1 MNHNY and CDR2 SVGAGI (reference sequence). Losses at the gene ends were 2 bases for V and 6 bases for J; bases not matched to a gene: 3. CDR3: CASSYASGGTNEQFF. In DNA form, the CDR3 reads TGTGCCAGCAGTTACGCTAGCGGGGGGACCAATGAGCAGTTCTTC.

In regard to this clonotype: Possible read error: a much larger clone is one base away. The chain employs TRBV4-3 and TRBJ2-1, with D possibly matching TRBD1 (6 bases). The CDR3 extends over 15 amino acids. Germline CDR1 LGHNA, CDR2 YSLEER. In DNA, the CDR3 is TGCGCCAGCAGCCTGGACAGACTGACCTACAATGAGCGGTTCTTC. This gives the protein CASSLDRLTYNERFF.

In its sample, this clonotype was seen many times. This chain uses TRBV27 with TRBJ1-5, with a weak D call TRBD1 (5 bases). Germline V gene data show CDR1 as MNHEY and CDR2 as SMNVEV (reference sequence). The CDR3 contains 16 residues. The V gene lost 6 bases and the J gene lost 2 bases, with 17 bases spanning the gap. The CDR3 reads CASSPLGAGRNQPQHF. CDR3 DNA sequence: TGTGCCAGCAGCCCCTTAGGGGCTGGTCGCAATCAGCCCCAGCATTTT.

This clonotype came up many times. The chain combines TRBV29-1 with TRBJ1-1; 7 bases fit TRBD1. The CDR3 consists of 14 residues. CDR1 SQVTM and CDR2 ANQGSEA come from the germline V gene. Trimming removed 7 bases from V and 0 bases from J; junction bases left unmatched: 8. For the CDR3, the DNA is TGCAGCGCCGGAGCGGGACAGCTGAACACTGAAGCTTTCTTT. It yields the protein CSAGAGQLNTEAFF.

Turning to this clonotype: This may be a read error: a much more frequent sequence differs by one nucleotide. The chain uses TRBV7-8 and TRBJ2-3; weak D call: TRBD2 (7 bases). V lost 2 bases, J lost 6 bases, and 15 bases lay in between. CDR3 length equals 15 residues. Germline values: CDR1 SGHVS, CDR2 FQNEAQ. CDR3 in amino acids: CASSLKIGGLDTQYF. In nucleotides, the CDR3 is TGTGCCAGCAGCTTAAAAATCGGGGGGCTGGATACGCAGTATTTT. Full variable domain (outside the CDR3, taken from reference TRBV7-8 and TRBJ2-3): GAGVSQSPRYKVAKRGQDVALRCDPISGHVSLFWYQQALGQGPEFLTYFQNEAQLDKSGLPSDRFFAERPEGSVSTLKIQRTQQEDSAVYLCASSLKIGGLDTQYFGPGTRLTVL.

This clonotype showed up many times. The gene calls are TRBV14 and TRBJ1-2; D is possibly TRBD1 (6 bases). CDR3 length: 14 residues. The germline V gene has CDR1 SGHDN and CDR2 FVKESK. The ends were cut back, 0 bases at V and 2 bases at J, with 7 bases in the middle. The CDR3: CASSQDQGNYGYTF. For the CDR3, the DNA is TGTGCCAGCAGCCAAGATCAGGGGAACTATGGCTACACCTTC.

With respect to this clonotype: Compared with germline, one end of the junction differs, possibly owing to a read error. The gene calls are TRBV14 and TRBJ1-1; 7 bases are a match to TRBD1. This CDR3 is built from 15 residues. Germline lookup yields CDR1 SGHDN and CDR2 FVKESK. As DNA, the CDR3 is TGTGCCAGCAGCCGAAAGGACAGGCAGAACATTGAAGCTTTCTTT. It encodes CASSRKDRQNIEAFF.

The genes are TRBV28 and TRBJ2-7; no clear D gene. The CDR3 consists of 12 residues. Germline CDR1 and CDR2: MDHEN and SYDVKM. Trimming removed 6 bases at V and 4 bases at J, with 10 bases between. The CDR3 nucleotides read TGTGCCAGCAGGGCCTTGGGGTACGAGCAGTACTTC. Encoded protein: CASRALGYEQYF.

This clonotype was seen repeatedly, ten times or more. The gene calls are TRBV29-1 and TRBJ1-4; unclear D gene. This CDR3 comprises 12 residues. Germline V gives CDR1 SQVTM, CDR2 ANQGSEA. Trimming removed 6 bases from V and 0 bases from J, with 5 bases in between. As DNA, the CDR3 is TGCAGCGTGTTTGCAACTAATGAAAAACTGTTTTTT. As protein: CSVFATNEKLFF.

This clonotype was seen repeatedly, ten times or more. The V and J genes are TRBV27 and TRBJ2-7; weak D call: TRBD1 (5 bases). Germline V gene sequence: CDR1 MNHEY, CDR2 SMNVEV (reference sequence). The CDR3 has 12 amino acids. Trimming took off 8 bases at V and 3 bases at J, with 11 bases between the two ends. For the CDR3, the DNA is TGTGCCAGCGGTGACAGTAACTACGAGCAGTACTTC. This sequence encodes CASGDSNYEQYF.

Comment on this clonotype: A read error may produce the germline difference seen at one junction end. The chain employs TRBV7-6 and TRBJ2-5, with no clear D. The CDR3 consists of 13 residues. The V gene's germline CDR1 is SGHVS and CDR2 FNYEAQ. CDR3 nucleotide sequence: TGTGCCAGCAGCTTAGTTGGCGGAGAGGCCCAGTACTTC. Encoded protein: CASSLVGGEAQYF.

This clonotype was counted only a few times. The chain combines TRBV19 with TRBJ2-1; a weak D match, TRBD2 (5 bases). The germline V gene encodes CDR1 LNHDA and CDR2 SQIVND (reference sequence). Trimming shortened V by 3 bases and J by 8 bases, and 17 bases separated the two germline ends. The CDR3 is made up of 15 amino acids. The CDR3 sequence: CASSIDPGPRDEQFF. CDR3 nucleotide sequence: TGTGCCAGTAGTATCGATCCGGGCCCGAGGGATGAGCAGTTCTTC.

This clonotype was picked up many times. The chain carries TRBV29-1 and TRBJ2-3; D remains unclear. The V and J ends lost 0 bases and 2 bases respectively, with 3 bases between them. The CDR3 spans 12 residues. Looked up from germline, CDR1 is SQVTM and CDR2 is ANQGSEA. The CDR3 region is CSVEDFTDTQYF. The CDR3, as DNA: TGCAGCGTTGAAGACTTCACAGATACGCAGTATTTT.

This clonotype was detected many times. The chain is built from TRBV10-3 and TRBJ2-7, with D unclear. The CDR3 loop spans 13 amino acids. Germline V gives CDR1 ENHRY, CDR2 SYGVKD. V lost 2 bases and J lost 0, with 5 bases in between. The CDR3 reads CAISEADSYEQYF. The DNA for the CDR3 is TGTGCCATCAGTGAGGCGGACTCCTACGAGCAGTACTTC.

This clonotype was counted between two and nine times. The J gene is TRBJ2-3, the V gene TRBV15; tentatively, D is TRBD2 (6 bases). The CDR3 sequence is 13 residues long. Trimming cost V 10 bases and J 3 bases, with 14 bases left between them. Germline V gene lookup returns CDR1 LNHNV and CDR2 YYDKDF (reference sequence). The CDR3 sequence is CAIGGERTDTQYF. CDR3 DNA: TGTGCCATCGGCGGGGAAAGGACAGATACGCAGTATTTT.

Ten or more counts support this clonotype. CDR3 DNA sequence: TGTGCCAGCAGCGTAGCAGGGGACACCGGGGAGCTGTTTTTT. Translation: CASSVAGDTGELFF. The rearrangement links TRBV9 to TRBJ2-2, with a tentative D call TRBD1 (6 bases). The V gene's germline CDR1 is SGDLS and CDR2 YYNGEE. Trimming pared 0 bases from V and 3 bases from J, leaving 6 bases between. The CDR3 sequence is 14 residues long.

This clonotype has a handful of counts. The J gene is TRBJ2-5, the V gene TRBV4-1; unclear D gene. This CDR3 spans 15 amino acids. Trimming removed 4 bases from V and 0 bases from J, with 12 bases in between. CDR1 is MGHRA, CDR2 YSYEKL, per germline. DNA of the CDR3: TGCGCCAGCAGCCTTCTAGTGAGCGACCAAGAGACCCAGTACTTC. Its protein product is CASSLLVSDQETQYF.

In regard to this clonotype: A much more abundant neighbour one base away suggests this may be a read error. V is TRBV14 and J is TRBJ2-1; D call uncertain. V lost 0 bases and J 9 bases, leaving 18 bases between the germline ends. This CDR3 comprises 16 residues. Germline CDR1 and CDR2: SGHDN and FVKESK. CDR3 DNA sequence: TGTGCCAGCAGCCAAGATTCAGCCGGAGTGGTCGGTGAGCAGTTCTTC. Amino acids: CASSQDSAGVVGEQFF.

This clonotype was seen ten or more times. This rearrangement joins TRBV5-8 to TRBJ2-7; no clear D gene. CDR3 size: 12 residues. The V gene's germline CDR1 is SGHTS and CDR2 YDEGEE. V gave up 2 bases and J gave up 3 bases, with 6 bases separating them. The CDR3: CASSFTRYEQYF. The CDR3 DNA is TGTGCCAGCAGCTTTACCCGCTACGAGCAGTACTTC.

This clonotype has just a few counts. The CDR3 bases are TGCAGCGTTGACGCCGGGACAGGGGCGAATGAGCAGTTCTTC. It codes for CSVDAGTGANEQFF. V usage is TRBV29-1 and J usage is TRBJ2-1; 10 bases fit TRBD1. The CDR3 is 14 residues long. Losses at the gene ends were 3 bases for V and 7 bases for J; bases not matched to a gene: 6. Germline V gives CDR1 SQVTM, CDR2 ANQGSEA.

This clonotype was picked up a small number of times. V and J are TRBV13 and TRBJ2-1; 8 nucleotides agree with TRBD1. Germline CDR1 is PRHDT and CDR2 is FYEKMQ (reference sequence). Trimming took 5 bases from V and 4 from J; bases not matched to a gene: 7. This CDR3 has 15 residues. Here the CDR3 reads CASSPSGGWYNEQFF. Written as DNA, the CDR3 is TGTGCCAGCAGCCCCTCAGGGGGCTGGTACAATGAGCAGTTCTTC.

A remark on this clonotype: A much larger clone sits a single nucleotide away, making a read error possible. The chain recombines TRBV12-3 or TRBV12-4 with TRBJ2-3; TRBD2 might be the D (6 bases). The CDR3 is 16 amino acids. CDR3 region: CASSLGLARFTDAQYF. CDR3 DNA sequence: TGTGCCAGCAGTTTAGGGCTAGCGAGGTTTACAGATGCGCAGTATTTT.

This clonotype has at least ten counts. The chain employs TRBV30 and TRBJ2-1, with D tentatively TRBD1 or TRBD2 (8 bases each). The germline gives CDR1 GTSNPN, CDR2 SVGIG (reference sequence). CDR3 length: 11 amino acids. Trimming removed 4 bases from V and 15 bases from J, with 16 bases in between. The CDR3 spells CAWIQGAGGFF. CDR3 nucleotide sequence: TGTGCCTGGATCCAGGGGGCGGGAGGGTTCTTC.

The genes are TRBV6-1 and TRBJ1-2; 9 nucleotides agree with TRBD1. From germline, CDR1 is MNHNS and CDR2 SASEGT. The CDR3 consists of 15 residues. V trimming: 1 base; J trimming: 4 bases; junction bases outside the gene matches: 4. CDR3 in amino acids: CASSEDGQGLYGYTF. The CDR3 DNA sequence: TGTGCCAGCAGTGAAGATGGACAGGGGCTCTATGGCTACACCTTC.

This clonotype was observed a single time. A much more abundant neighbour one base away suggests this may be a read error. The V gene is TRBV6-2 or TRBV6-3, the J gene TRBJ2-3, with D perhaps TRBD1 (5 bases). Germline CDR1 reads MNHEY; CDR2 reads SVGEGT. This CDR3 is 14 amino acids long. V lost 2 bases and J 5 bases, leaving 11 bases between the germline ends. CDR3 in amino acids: CASSYLGPEDTQYF. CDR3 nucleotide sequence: TGTGCCAGCAGTTACCTGGGGCCGGAAGATACGCAGTATTTT.

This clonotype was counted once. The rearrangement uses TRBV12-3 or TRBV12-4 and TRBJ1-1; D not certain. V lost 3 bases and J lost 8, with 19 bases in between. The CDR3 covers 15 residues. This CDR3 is CASSLGHQISSEAFF. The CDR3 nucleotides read TGTGCCAGCAGTTTGGGTCATCAGATATCGTCCGAAGCTTTCTTT.

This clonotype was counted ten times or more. CDR3 loop: CARGGASGNTIYF. The CDR3, as DNA: TGTGCCAGAGGGGGGGCGTCTGGAAACACCATATATTTT. V and J are TRBV7-9 and TRBJ1-3; D perhaps matches TRBD1 (6 bases). The CDR3 extends over 13 amino acids. Looked up from germline, CDR1 is SEHNR and CDR2 is FQNEAQ (reference sequence). V lost 9 bases to trimming and J lost 1 base, with 10 bases between them. Complete variable domain (other parts from reference TRBV7-9 and TRBJ1-3): DTGVSQNPRHKITKRGQNVTFRCDPISEHNRLYWYRQTLGQGPEFLTYFQNEAQLEKSRLLSDRFSAERPKGSFSTLEIQRTEQGDSAMYLCARGGASGNTIYFGEGSWLTVV.

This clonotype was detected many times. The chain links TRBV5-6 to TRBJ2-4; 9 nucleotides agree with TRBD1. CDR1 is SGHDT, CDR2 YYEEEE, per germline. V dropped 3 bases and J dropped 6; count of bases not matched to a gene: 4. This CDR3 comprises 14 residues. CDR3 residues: CASSSETGGNIQYF. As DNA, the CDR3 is TGTGCCAGCAGCTCCGAGACAGGGGGAAACATTCAGTACTTC. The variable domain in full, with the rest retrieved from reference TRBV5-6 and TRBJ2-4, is DAGVTQSPTHLIKTRGQQVTLRCSPKSGHDTVSWYQQALGQGPQFIFQYYEEEERQRGNFPDRFSGHQFPNYSSELNVNALLLGDSALYLCASSSETGGNIQYFGAGTRLSVL.